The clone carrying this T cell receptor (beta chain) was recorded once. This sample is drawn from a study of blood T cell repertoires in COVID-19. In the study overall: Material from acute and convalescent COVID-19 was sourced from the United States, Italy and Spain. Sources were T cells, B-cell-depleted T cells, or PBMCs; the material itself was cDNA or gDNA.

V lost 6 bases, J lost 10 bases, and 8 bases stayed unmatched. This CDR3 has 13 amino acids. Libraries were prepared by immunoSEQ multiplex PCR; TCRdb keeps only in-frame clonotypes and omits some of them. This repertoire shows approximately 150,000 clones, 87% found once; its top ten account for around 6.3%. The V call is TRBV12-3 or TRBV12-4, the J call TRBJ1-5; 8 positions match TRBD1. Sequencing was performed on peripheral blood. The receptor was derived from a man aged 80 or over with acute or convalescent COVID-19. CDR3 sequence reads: CASRGQGLHPQHF. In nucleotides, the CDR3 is TGTGCCAGCAGAGGACAGGGCCTTCATCCCCAGCATTTT.